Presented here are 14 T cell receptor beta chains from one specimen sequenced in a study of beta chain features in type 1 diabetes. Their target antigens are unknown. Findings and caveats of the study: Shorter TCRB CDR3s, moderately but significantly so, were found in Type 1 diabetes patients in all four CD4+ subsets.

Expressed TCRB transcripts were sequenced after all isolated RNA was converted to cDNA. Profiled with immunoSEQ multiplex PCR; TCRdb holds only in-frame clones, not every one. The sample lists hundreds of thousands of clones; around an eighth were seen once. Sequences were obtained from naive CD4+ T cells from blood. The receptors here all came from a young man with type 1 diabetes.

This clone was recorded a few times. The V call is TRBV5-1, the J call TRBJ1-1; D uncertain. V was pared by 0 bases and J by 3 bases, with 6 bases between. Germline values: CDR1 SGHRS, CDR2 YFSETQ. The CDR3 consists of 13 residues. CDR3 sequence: CASSLGMYTEAFF. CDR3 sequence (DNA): TGCGCCAGCAGCTTGGGGATGTACACTGAAGCTTTCTTT.

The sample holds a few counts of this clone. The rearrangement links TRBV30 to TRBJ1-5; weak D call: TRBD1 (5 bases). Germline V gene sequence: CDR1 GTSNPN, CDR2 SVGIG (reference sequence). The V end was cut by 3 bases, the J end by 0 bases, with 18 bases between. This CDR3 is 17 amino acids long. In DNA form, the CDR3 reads TGTGCCTGGAGCGCTAGTAGGGGAGACTATAGCAATCAGCCCCAGCATTTT. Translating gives CAWSASRGDYSNQPQHF.

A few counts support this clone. CDR3 amino acids: CAWSRRWSYNEQFF. Here the CDR3 DNA reads TGTGCCTGGAGTAGGAGGTGGTCCTACAATGAGCAGTTCTTC. This sequence joins TRBV30 and TRBJ2-1; possible D gene TRBD2, 5 bases. The CDR3 is 14 amino acids. CDR1 is GTSNPN and CDR2 is SVGIG in the germline V gene (reference sequence). Trimming pared 2 bases from V and 1 base from J, leaving 9 bases between. Drawing the rest from reference TRBV30 and TRBJ2-1, the complete variable domain is SQTIHQWPATLVQPVGSPLSLECTVEGTSNPNLYWYRQAAGRGLQLLFYSVGIGQISSEVPQNLSASRPQDRQFILSSKKLLLSDSGFYLCAWSRRWSYNEQFFGPGTRLTVL.

The CDR3 loop reads CAWSVDRGVETQYF. The CDR3 coding sequence is TGTGCCTGGAGTGTAGACAGGGGCGTAGAGACCCAGTACTTC. The chain has TRBV30 and TRBJ2-5; 8 bases map to TRBD1. CDR3 length equals 14 residues. J lost 4 bases, V lost 0 bases, and 4 bases had no gene match. Germline assignment: CDR1 GTSNPN and CDR2 SVGIG (reference sequence).

The DNA for the CDR3 is TGTGCCATCAGTGAATGGGGTTCCTACGAGCAGTACTTC. Translated: CAISEWGSYEQYF. The chain has TRBV10-3 and TRBJ2-7; D is undetermined. V dropped 3 bases and J dropped 1 base, with 7 bases sitting between them. Germline-derived CDR1 and CDR2 are ENHRY and SYGVKD. CDR3 length: 13 amino acids.

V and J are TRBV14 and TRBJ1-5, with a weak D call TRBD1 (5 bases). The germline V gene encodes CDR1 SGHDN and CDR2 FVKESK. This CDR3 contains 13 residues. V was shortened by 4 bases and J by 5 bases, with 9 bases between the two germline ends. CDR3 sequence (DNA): TGTGCCAGCAGCCGTACAGGTCATCAGCCCCAGCATTTT. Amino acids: CASSRTGHQPQHF.

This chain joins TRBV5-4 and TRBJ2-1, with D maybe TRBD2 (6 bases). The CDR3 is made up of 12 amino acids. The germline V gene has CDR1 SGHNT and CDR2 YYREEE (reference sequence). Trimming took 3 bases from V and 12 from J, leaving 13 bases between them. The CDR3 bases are TGTGCCAGCAGCTCCTGGGAGGCGGCGCAGTTCTTC. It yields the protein CASSSWEAAQFF.

In DNA, the CDR3 is TGTGCCAGCAGTTCGGGAGCCGGTTCCTACGAGCAGTACTTC. Translated: CASSSGAGSYEQYF. The chain is built from TRBV6-6 and TRBJ2-7; D may be TRBD2 (6 bases). Trimming removed 4 bases from V and 1 base from J, with 11 bases in between. This CDR3 region has 14 residues. Germline V gene sequence: CDR1 MNHNY, CDR2 SVGAGI (reference sequence).

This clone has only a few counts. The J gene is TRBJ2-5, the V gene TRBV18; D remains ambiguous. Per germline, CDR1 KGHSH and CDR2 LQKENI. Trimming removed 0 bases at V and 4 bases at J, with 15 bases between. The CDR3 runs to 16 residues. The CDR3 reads CASSPPDPPGGETQYF. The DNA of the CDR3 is TGTGCCAGCTCACCACCGGACCCCCCCGGCGGAGAGACCCAGTACTTC.

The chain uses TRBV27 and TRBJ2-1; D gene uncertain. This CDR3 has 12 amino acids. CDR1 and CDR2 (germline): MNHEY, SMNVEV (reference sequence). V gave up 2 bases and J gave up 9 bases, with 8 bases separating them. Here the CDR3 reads CASSLVVGEQFF. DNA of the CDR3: TGTGCCAGCAGTTTAGTCGTTGGTGAGCAGTTCTTC.

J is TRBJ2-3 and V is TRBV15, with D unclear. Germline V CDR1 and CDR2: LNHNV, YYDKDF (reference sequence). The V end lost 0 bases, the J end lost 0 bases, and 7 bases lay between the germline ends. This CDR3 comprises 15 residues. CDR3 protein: CATSRDAYSTDTQYF. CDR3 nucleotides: TGTGCCACCAGCAGAGACGCCTACAGCACAGATACGCAGTATTTT.

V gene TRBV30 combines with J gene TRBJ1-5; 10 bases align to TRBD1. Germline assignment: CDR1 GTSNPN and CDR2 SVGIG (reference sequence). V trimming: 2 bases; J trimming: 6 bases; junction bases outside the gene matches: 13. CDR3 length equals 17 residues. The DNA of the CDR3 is TGTGCCTGGAGTTCTCCTAGGACAGGGGGAGGAAGTCAGCCCCAGCATTTT. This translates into CAWSSPRTGGGSQPQHF.

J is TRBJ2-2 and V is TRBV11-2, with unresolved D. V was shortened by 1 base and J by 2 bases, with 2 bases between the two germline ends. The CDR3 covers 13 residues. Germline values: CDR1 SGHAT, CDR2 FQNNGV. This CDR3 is CASSLVNTGELFF. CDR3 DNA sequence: TGTGCCAGCAGCTTAGTCAACACCGGGGAGCTGTTTTTT.

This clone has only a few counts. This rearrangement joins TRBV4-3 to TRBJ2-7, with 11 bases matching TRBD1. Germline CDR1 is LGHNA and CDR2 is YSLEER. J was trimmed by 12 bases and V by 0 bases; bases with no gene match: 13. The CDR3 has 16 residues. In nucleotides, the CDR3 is TGCGCCAGCAGCCAAGAGTTAGGCTGGACAGGGGGCAGTTTGTACTTC. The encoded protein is CASSQELGWTGGSLYF.